This entry is about one T cell receptor (beta chain). As yet, its antigen is unknown. Generated by immunoSEQ multiplex PCR, the TCRdb table keeps only in-frame clones and is missing some. The repertoire holds about 2 million clones, with 85% to 95% as singletons. These data come from a study of shared clonotypes between healthy human individuals. The study, taken as a whole, reports: Among donors, the sharing of clonotypes was expected to be influenced by sequencing depth.

The CDR3 loop spans 16 amino acids. Trimming left V 4 bases short and J 0 bases short, with 13 bases between. The V gene's germline CDR1 is MDHEN and CDR2 SYDVKM. The sequence came from a man between 18 and 29 years old in good health. Sequenced input: naive CD4+ T cells sorted from blood. The subset denotes: CD45RA+ positively selected. This chain links TRBV28 with TRBJ2-1, with unresolved D. The CDR3: CASSSPQPSSYNEQFF. Here the CDR3 DNA reads TGTGCCAGCAGTTCGCCCCAACCTAGCTCCTACAATGAGCAGTTCTTC.